This note documents a single T cell receptor (beta chain) sequence. Its specificity is unknown. The sample comes from a study of T cell responses to AZD1222 COVID-19 vaccine. The study's findings and limits: Baseline seropositivity occurred in only a handful of AZD1222 recipients. Clonal diversity may have been underestimated in mostly white British donors.

Germline CDR1 is LNHDA and CDR2 is SQIVND (reference sequence). There are 14 residues in the CDR3. Trimming at V came to 6 bases and at J to 4 bases, leaving 6 bases not matched to a gene. Sequenced by immunoSEQ multiplex PCR; TCRdb stores in-frame clones only, minus some. The table has tens of thousands of clones, over 60% seen once. The sample was peripheral blood, taken 28 days after the second dose of the MenACWY control vaccine. The source is an adult who received the MenACWY meningococcal vaccine as a control. The chain recombines TRBV19 with TRBJ1-3, with TRBD1 identical over 7 bases. CDR3 residues: CASRPTGYGNTIYF. The CDR3 DNA reads as TGTGCCAGTAGACCGACAGGGTACGGAAACACCATATATTTT. Together with reference TRBV19 and TRBJ1-3, the CDR3 gives the full variable domain: DGGITQSPKYLFRKEGQNVTLSCEQNLNHDAMYWYRQDPGQGLRLIYYSQIVNDFQKGDIAEGYSVSREKKESFPLTVTSAQKNPTAFYLCASRPTGYGNTIYFGEGSWLTVV.